This record covers a single T cell receptor (beta chain). What it binds is unknown. This record comes from a study of shared clonotypes between healthy human individuals. Study conclusions and caveats: Researchers found naive subsets generally carried larger estimated richness than memory subsets. For naive CD4 cells, 4% to 5% of clonotypes were shared across a handful of donors.

Caucasian adults living in Nashville, Tennessee, provided all samples. Original processing methods: Filtering of immunoSEQ junctional sequences could not match full-length read filtering. This table comes from immunoSEQ multiplex PCR, and its TCRdb copy is limited to in-frame clones, with some not included. V, J and clone size reflect that table, while D and trimming were determined from the DNA. The sample carries 2.3 million or so clones, just over 90% recorded once. This clonotype was obtained from a man between 18 and 29 years old in good health. Some clones in this sample may be carry-over from other donors' samples. Sequenced input: naive CD4+ T cells from PBMCs. Subset in this sample: CD45RA+ positively selected.

The CDR3 protein is CASRIEGLDEKLFF. In DNA form, the CDR3 reads TGCGCCAGCAGGATAGAGGGGTTGGACGAAAAACTGTTTTTT. The chain combines TRBV5-1 with TRBJ1-4, with TRBD1 as a possible D gene (5 bases). Germline CDR1 SGHRS, CDR2 YFSETQ. CDR3 size: 14 residues. The germline V and J ends were trimmed by 5 bases and 8 bases, with 16 bases remaining between them. The variable domain in full, completed from reference TRBV5-1 and TRBJ1-4, reads KAGVTQTPRYLIKTRGQQVTLSCSPISGHRSVSWYQQTPGQGLQFLFEYFSETQRNKGNFPGRFSGRQFSNSRSEMNVSTLELGDSALYLCASRIEGLDEKLFFGSGTQLSVL.